This TCR beta chain was retrieved from a study of T-cell memory formation after mild COVID-19 (dated by TCRdb to the early 2020s). Notes on the research overall: Most TCR sequence clusters were specific to one of the two donors. Two young, previously healthy adult volunteers, one female and one male, were included in the cohort. T-cell clones expanding and contracting after mild COVID-19 in a couple of donors were tracked by longitudinal TCRalpha and TCRbeta repertoire sequencing. Overall study outcomes, separate from this receptor: Contracting CD4+ clones were located mainly in the CM and EM memory subsets, whereas CD8+ clones were found to be enriched in EMRA. Some responding clones were detected in pre-infection memory, suggesting pre-existing cross-reactive memory T cells joined the SARS-CoV-2 response. Balanced CD4/CD8 phenotypes were observed for clones contracting from day 15 to 85, whereas a bias towards CD4+ was observed for a second wave of clones expanding from day 15 to 37. The study covered only two mild cases, and larger cohorts including severe cases with pre-infection samples were considered necessary. SARS-CoV-2 specificity of the second-wave clones peaking on day 37 was not confirmed.

Ficoll-Paque density gradient centrifugation was used to isolate PBMCs. This clonotype has just a few counts. Its specific antigen is unknown. No per-base quality is available; no much larger clone lies one base away. V ends up 8 bases short and J 5 bases short, with an unmatched junction base count of 5. Via the germline V gene, CDR1 is KGHSH and CDR2 LQKENI. The CDR3 contains 12 residues, cysteine and phenylalanine counted. Only the CDR3 DNA is retained, 36 bases long and in frame from the first base. The sequencer was an Illumina NovaSeq 6000. Using 5'RACE with constant-segment primers, TCRalpha and TCRbeta cDNA libraries were constructed, with sample barcodes and unique molecular identifiers added in the process. Trizol reagent was used to extract RNA from every sample. The libraries were amplified in two PCR steps, and the second step added a second sample barcode and Illumina TruSeq adapters. Sequencing of the libraries was done on an Illumina NovaSeq, producing 2 x 150 bp paired-end reads. As for the authors' bioinformatics: Reads were demultiplexed and collapsed into UMI-guided consensus sequences with migec v1.2.7. With mixcr v2.1.11, UMI consensuses were aligned to TRA and TRB V and J templates and assembled into clonotypes. A clonotype was counted as expanded or contracted only if both edgeR and NoisET called the change significant, with noise models trained on biological replicates. For edgeR calls, the cutoffs were a false discovery rate-adjusted p below 0.01 and a log2 fold-change threshold of 1. As an exploratory analysis of dynamics, max-normalized trajectories of the 1000 most abundant clonotypes were examined with PCA combined with hierarchical clustering. Separately sequenced CD4+ and CD8+ repertoires were used to assign a CD4 or CD8 phenotype to each responding clone. TCRdb handled the public reads itself, with Q25 trimming in fastp and clone calling in MiXCR, and kept productive beta chains. Every distinct CDR3 protein forms one entry, paired with its most common genes and DNA. The V and J calls were determined by TCRdb, not by the authors. The sample table lists roughly 180,000 distinct CDR3 sequences, about 9.9% of them with a count of one. The ten biggest clones cover around 3.8% of the sample.

The sequence is built from TRBV18 and TRBJ2-5, and 7 junction bases match TRBD1. Sequencing was carried out using PBMCs or a T cell subset sorted from them (not recorded which). The clonotype comes from a young man who had mild COVID-19 (a few samples of this study predate the infection). The sample titles of this study are shuffled in the database, so cell type and time point are left out; the donor was told from shared clones. CDR3 reads: CASTGDRETQYF. The nucleotide sequence reads as follows: TGTGCCAGCACAGGGGATCGGGAGACCCAGTACTTC.